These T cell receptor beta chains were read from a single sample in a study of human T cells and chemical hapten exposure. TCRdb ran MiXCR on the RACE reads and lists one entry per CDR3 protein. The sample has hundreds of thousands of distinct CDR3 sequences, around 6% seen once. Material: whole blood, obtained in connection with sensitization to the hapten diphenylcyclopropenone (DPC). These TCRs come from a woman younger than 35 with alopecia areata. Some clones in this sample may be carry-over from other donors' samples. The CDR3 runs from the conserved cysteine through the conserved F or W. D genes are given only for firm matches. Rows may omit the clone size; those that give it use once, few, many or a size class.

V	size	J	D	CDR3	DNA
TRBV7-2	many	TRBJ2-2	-	CASSRLANTGELFF	TGTGCCAGCAGCAGACTAGCGAACACCGGGGAGCTGTTTTTT
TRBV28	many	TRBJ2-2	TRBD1	CASSLPGQGKLFF	TGTGCCAGCAGTTTACCTGGACAGGGGAAGCTGTTTTTT
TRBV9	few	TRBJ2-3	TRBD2	CASSVVGGDTDTQYF	TGTGCCAGCAGCGTAGTGGGGGGGGACACAGATACGCAGTATTTT
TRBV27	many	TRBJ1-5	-	CASSLFEGNQPQHF	TGTGCCAGCAGTTTATTTGAGGGCAATCAGCCCCAGCATTTT
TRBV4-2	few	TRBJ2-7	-	CASSQGTVEPYEQYF	TGTGCCAGCAGCCAAGGAACGGTGGAGCCCTACGAGCAGTACTTC
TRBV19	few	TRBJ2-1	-	CASSTPGARSYNEQFF	TGTGCCAGTTCCACCCCGGGGGCCAGATCCTACAATGAGCAGTTCTTC
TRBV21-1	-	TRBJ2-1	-	CASSLRFFYEQFF	TGTGCCAGCAGCTTACGGTTTTTCTATGAGCAGTTCTTC
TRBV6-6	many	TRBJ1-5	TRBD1	CASSWTGWRQPQHF	TGTGCCAGCAGTTGGACAGGGTGGAGGCAGCCCCAGCATTTT
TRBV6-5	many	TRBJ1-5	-	CASNHDSYYSNQPQHF	TGTGCCAGCAACCACGACAGCTATTATAGCAATCAGCCCCAGCATTTT
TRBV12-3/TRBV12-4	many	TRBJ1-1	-	CASSPSRDYTEAFF	TGTGCCAGCAGTCCCTCCCGCGATTACACTGAAGCTTTCTTT
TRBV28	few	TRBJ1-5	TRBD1	CASSPGTGSQPQHF	TGTGCCAGCAGTCCCGGGACAGGGTCCCAGCCCCAGCATTTT
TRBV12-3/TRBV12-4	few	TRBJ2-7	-	CATSRRAYEQYF	TGTGCCACATCACGAAGGGCCTACGAGCAGTACTTC
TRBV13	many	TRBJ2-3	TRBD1	CASSLGTGTGEEETDTQYF	TGTGCCAGCAGCTTAGGAACAGGGACAGGGGAGGAGGAAACAGATACGCAGTATTTT
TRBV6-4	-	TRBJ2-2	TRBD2	CASSDVRGGNTGELFF	TGTGCCAGCAGTGACGTGCGGGGGGGCAACACCGGGGAGCTGTTTTTT
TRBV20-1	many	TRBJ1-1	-	CSASLGGAFF	TGCAGTGCTAGTTTGGGGGGAGCTTTCTTT
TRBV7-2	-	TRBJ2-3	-	CASSLEAGKGDTQYF	TGTGCCAGCAGCTTAGAGGCGGGGAAGGGGGATACGCAGTATTTT
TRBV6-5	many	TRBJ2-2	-	CASSYSTGTPNTGELFF	TGTGCCAGCAGTTACTCGACAGGGACTCCGAACACCGGGGAGCTGTTTTTT
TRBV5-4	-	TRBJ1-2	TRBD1	CASRNGQGARNYGYTF	TGTGCCAGCAGAAACGGACAGGGGGCGAGGAACTATGGCTACACCTTC
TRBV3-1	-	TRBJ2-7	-	CASSQDTQAYEQYF	TGTGCCAGCAGCCAAGATACCCAGGCCTACGAGCAGTACTTC
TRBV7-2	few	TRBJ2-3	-	CASSWASTDTQYF	TGTGCCAGCAGCTGGGCGAGCACAGATACGCAGTATTTT
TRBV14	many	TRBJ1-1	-	CASSQQGRTEAFF	TGTGCCAGCAGCCAACAGGGACGCACTGAAGCTTTCTTT
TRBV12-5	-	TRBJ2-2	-	CASSAEANTGELFF	TGTGCTAGTTCCGCGGAGGCGAACACCGGGGAGCTGTTTTTT
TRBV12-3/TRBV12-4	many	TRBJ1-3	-	CASSFSGRAIGNTIYF	TGTGCCAGCAGTTTTAGTGGCAGGGCCATTGGAAACACCATATATTTT
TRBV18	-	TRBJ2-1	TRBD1	CASSPPDRGAWNEQFF	TGTGCCAGCTCACCACCGGACAGGGGGGCGTGGAATGAGCAGTTCTTC
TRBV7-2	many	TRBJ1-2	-	CASSLVAPNYGYTF	TGTGCCAGCAGCTTAGTCGCCCCTAACTATGGCTACACCTTC
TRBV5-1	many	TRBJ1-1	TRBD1	CARRIVGQSTEAFF	TGCGCCAGGAGAATTGTGGGACAGAGCACTGAAGCTTTCTTT
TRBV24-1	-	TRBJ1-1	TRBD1	CATPQEQDRGGNTEAFF	TGTGCCACCCCTCAAGAGCAGGACAGGGGGGGAAACACTGAAGCTTTCTTT
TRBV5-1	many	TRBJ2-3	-	CASSIRPGPDTQYF	TGCGCCAGCAGCATAAGACCGGGACCAGATACGCAGTATTTT
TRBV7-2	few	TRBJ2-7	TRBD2	CASSLLAGAVSYEQYF	TGTGCCAGCAGCTTACTAGCGGGGGCCGTCTCCTACGAGCAGTACTTC